Listed here are 14 T cell receptor beta chains from one sample, sequenced in a study of cytomegalovirus exposure and HLA in healthy donors. PCR was performed using 60 Vbeta and 13 Jbeta primers. The table came from immunoSEQ multiplex PCR; TCRdb's copy has only in-frame clones and leaves some out. The sample has 200,000 or so clones; roughly 90% are singletons. Sequencing was performed on PBMCs. These receptors were taken from a girl less than two years old in good health and CMV-seronegative.

V usage is TRBV6-5 and J usage is TRBJ2-1; possibly TRBD2 for D (7 bases). V shed 0 bases and J shed 7 bases, with 13 bases lying between them. The CDR3 consists of 15 residues. CDR1 and CDR2 from the germline V gene are MNHEY and SVGAGI. CDR3 sequence (DNA): TGTGCCAGCAGTTACTCGGGGGGAGGGGGTAATGAGCAGTTCTTC. This sequence encodes CASSYSGGGGNEQFF.

This clone was detected only once. The chain joins TRBV4-1 to TRBJ1-2; perhaps TRBD1 as D (5 bases). CDR1 is MGHRA, CDR2 YSYEKL, per germline. The CDR3 extends over 16 amino acids. V lost 1 base and J 3 bases, leaving 15 bases between the germline ends. CDR3 residues: CASSQARVAFDYGYTF. Written as DNA, the CDR3 is TGCGCCAGCAGCCAAGCCAGGGTGGCATTTGACTATGGCTACACCTTC.

The rearrangement joins TRBV19 to TRBJ2-7; tentative D call: TRBD1 (6 bases). This CDR3 is 16 amino acids long. The V end lost 3 bases, the J end lost 0 bases, and 15 bases lay between the germline ends. Germline CDR1 and CDR2: LNHDA and SQIVND (reference sequence). DNA of the CDR3: TGTGCCAGTAGTATTCTCCTGGGGGCGGGCTCCTACGAGCAGTACTTC. Translated: CASSILLGAGSYEQYF.

The genes are TRBV5-1 and TRBJ1-1; 7 bases are shared with TRBD1. This CDR3 is built from 13 residues. Germline CDR1 and CDR2: SGHRS and YFSETQ. V lost 3 bases to trimming and J lost 7 bases; unmatched junction nucleotides: 6. CDR3 amino acids: CASSSGQSFEAFF. CDR3 nucleotide sequence: TGCGCCAGCAGCTCGGGACAGAGTTTTGAAGCTTTCTTT.

This clone was detected a few times. The CDR3 protein is CASSQVTSYTGELFF. The CDR3 DNA sequence: TGTGCCAGCAGCCAAGTAACCAGTTACACCGGGGAGCTGTTTTTT. The chain uses TRBV4-2 and TRBJ2-2; the D is unclear. V was cut by 1 base and J by 3 bases, with 9 bases left in between. CDR1 and CDR2 (germline): LGHNA, YNFKEQ. The CDR3 is made up of 15 amino acids.

V usage is TRBV5-1 and J usage is TRBJ2-7, with 11 bases lining up with TRBD2. The CDR3 runs 15 residues. Germline values: CDR1 SGHRS, CDR2 YFSETQ. V was clipped by 4 bases and J by 2 bases; unmatched bases: 5. The CDR3 DNA is TGCGCCAGCAGCATTAGCGGGGGGGGACCCTACGAGCAGTACTTC. Translating gives CASSISGGGPYEQYF. Full variable domain (outside the CDR3, taken from reference TRBV5-1 and TRBJ2-7): KAGVTQTPRYLIKTRGQQVTLSCSPISGHRSVSWYQQTPGQGLQFLFEYFSETQRNKGNFPGRFSGRQFSNSRSEMNVSTLELGDSALYLCASSISGGGPYEQYFGPGTRLTVT.

The chain couples TRBV29-1 to TRBJ1-1; TRBD1 matches at 8 bases. Germline loops: CDR1 SQVTM, CDR2 ANQGSEA. The CDR3 is made up of 13 amino acids. Trimming cost V 6 bases and J 3 bases; bases outside gene matches: 6. CDR3 amino acids: CSVRRQGYTEAFF. The CDR3 coding sequence is TGCAGCGTCCGGAGACAGGGGTACACTGAAGCTTTCTTT.

V and J are TRBV7-9 and TRBJ1-1, with 7 bases lining up with TRBD1. The V gene's germline CDR1 is SEHNR and CDR2 FQNEAQ (reference sequence). The CDR3 runs to 14 residues. J lost 5 bases, V lost 5 bases, and 8 bases had no gene match. The CDR3 is CASSRTTGATEAFF. The CDR3 nucleotides read TGTGCCAGCAGCCGTACTACAGGGGCTACTGAAGCTTTCTTT.

The rearrangement uses TRBV7-2 and TRBJ2-7; TRBD2 agrees at 11 bases. The CDR3 contains 15 residues. V gave up 5 bases and J gave up 2 bases; unmatched junction bases: 5. Germline CDR1 is SGHTA and CDR2 is FQGNSA. The CDR3 loop is CASSKASGGTYEQYF. DNA for the CDR3: TGTGCCAGCAGCAAGGCTAGCGGGGGGACCTACGAGCAGTACTTC. Together with reference TRBV7-2 and TRBJ2-7, the CDR3 gives the full variable domain: GAGVSQSPSNKVTEKGKDVELRCDPISGHTALYWYRQSLGQGLEFLIYFQGNSAPDKSGLPSDRFSAERTGGSVSTLTIQRTQQEDSAVYLCASSKASGGTYEQYFGPGTRLTVT.

This chain uses TRBV11-2 with TRBJ2-5; D gene ambiguous. V lost 5 bases to trimming and J lost 5 bases, with 15 bases between them. The CDR3 sequence is 14 residues long. CDR1 is SGHAT, CDR2 FQNNGV, per germline. The CDR3 coding sequence is TGTGCCAGCAGCAAAAGTTTAGTCGAGGAGACCCAGTACTTC. Its translation is CASSKSLVEETQYF. Drawing the rest from reference TRBV11-2 and TRBJ2-5, the complete variable domain is EAGVAQSPRYKIIEKRQSVAFWCNPISGHATLYWYQQILGQGPKLLIQFQNNGVVDDSQLPKDRFSAERLKGVDSTLKIQPAKLEDSAVYLCASSKSLVEETQYFGPGTRLLVL.

This chain uses TRBV5-1 with TRBJ1-6, with D possibly being TRBD1 (6 bases). V lost 0 bases, J lost 8 bases, and 6 bases lay in between. The CDR3 has 13 amino acids. Germline V gene lookup returns CDR1 SGHRS and CDR2 YFSETQ. CDR3 nucleotide sequence: TGCGCCAGCAGCTTGGGACAGGATTCACCCCTCCACTTT. It codes for CASSLGQDSPLHF.

V usage is TRBV10-3 and J usage is TRBJ1-2; TRBD1 matches 7 bases. This CDR3 spans 14 amino acids. Germline values: CDR1 ENHRY, CDR2 SYGVKD. V shed 10 bases, J shed 0 bases, and the junction held 8 bases outside the gene matches. This CDR3 reads CATERGTANYGYTF. The CDR3, as DNA: TGTGCCACAGAAAGAGGGACAGCTAACTATGGCTACACCTTC.

The chain uses TRBV5-1 and TRBJ1-1; D perhaps matches TRBD1 (5 bases). The V gene's germline CDR1 is SGHRS and CDR2 YFSETQ. Deletions cut 3 bases from V and 1 base from J, with 10 bases between. This CDR3 is 14 amino acids long. CDR3 amino acids: CASSSFQGNTEAFF. DNA of the CDR3: TGCGCCAGCAGCTCCTTTCAGGGGAACACTGAAGCTTTCTTT.

The DNA for the CDR3 is TGCGCCAGCAGCTTGGGGGGATTGCTGGGAGCCGGGGAGCTGTTTTTT. Translating gives CASSLGGLLGAGELFF. The rearrangement joins TRBV5-1 to TRBJ2-2, with D possibly matching TRBD2 (5 bases). The CDR3 sequence is 16 residues long. The V gene lost 0 bases and the J gene lost 6 bases, with 15 bases spanning the gap. Per the germline V gene, CDR1 is SGHRS and CDR2 is YFSETQ.